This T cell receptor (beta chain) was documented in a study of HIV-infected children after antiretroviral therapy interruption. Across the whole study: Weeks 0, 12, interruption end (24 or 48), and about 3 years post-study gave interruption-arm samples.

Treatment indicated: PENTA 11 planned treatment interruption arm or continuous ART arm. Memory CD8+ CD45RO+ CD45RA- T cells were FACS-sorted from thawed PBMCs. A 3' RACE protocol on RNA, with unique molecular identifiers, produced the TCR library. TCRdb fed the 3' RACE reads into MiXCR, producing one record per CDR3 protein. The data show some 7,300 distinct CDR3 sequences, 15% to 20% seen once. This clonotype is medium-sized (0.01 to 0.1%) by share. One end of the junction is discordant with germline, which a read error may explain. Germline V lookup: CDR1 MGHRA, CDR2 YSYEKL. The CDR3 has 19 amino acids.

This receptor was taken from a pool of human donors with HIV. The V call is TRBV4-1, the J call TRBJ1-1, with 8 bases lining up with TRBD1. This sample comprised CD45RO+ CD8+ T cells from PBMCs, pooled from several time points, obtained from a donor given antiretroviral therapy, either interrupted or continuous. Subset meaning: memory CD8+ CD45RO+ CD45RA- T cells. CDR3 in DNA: TGCGCCAGCATCCAAGACACGGCAGGGGGCATCGGGATGAACACTGAAGCTTTCTTT. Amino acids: CASIQDTAGGIGMNTEAFF.